The clone carrying this T cell receptor (beta chain) was counted a few times. The 5'RACE method, run with constant-segment primers, produced TCR alpha and TCR beta cDNA libraries (carrying sample barcodes and UMIs). TCRdb called the 5' RACE reads again in MiXCR, with one record for every CDR3 protein. This sample carries approximately 500,000 distinct CDR3 sequences, around 27% of them seen once, and the ten largest clones take 9.5% to 15%. These data belong to a study of T-cell memory formation after mild COVID-19. Study-wide context: TCR clusters were largely donor specific.

V lost 6 bases to trimming and J lost 0 bases, with 6 bases between them. Germline CDR1 and CDR2: MGHDK and SYGVNS. The CDR3 totals 14 residues. The chain joins TRBV25-1 to TRBJ2-6, with D uncertain. The origin of this receptor is an adult woman who had mild COVID-19 (a few samples of this study predate the infection). Cell type and time point are not known. The source material was PBMCs or a T cell subset sorted from them (not recorded which). The CDR3 protein is CASRAHSGANVLTF. DNA for the CDR3: TGTGCCAGCAGGGCACACTCTGGGGCCAACGTCCTGACTTTC.